These 29 T cell receptor beta chains came from one sample sequenced in a study of blood T cells in healthy people across ages. Primers used in a second PCR of roughly 6 to 11 cycles were a sample-barcoded 5' primer and a J-beta primer mix. Using its own MiXCR run on the 5' RACE reads, TCRdb lists one record per CDR3 protein. This table has about 830,000 distinct CDR3 sequences, 58% appearing once. The sequencing sample was made of blood. The receptors come from a young man in good health.

The CDR3 spells CASSPGSRPDTQYF. Here the CDR3 DNA reads TGTGCCAGCAGTCCGGGGAGTCGTCCAGATACGCAGTATTTT. The chain uses TRBV7-8 and TRBJ2-3; TRBD2 is a possible D gene (5 bases). The CDR3 runs to 14 residues. Germline CDR1 SGHVS, CDR2 FQNEAQ. V dropped 6 bases and J dropped 4 bases, with 14 bases sitting between them.

In regard to this clonotype: An end of the junction differs from the germline gene, which may be a read error. The chain is built from TRBV12-3 or TRBV12-4 and TRBJ1-2; no clear D. The CDR3 is 13 amino acids. The DNA for the CDR3 is TGTGCCTGCAGTTTCGACGGAAGCAATGGCTACACCTTC. Translating it yields CACSFDGSNGYTF.

Only a few counts were recorded for this clonotype. CDR3 sequence: CASSFAKGTAYYEQYF. The DNA of the CDR3 is TGTGCCAGCAGCTTCGCGAAAGGTACGGCGTACTACGAGCAGTACTTC. The rearrangement uses TRBV7-2 and TRBJ2-7, with D uncertain. The CDR3 loop spans 16 amino acids. In germline, CDR1 is SGHTA, CDR2 FQGNSA. The germline V and J ends were trimmed by 3 bases and 3 bases, with 18 bases remaining between them.

J is TRBJ1-2 and V is TRBV7-2, with 7 bases lining up with TRBD1. The CDR3 extends over 14 amino acids. V was clipped by 5 bases and J by 8 bases; unmatched bases: 11. Per the germline V gene, CDR1 is SGHTA and CDR2 is FQGNSA. CDR3 nucleotide sequence: TGTGCCAGCAGCGTAGGAGGGGGCGCGAAAGGCTACACCTTC. Protein sequence: CASSVGGGAKGYTF.

The rearrangement uses TRBV6-6 and TRBJ1-2; 7 bases align to TRBD1. This CDR3 spans 16 amino acids. Germline V gene lookup returns CDR1 MNHNY and CDR2 SVGAGI (reference sequence). V was clipped by 2 bases and J by 1 base; unmatched bases: 7. The CDR3 here is CASSYTGTVVNYGYTF. The CDR3 DNA reads as TGTGCCAGCAGTTACACAGGGACAGTCGTTAACTATGGCTACACCTTC.

V is TRBV12-3 or TRBV12-4 and J is TRBJ2-1; the D is unclear. The CDR3 is made up of 13 amino acids. With 8 bases removed from V and 7 bases from J, the gap between germline ends came to 15 bases. The CDR3 DNA is TGTGCCAGCGGAATTCTTAGTAGAAATGAGCAGTTCTTC. This sequence encodes CASGILSRNEQFF.

About this clonotype: With a much larger clone just one base away, this may be a read error. The chain links TRBV18 to TRBJ2-1; either TRBD1 or TRBD2 may supply D (7 bases each). TRBJ2-7 matches the DNA end more closely, so the J call is doubtful. CDR1 and CDR2 (germline): KGHSH, LQKENI. This CDR3 has 14 residues. CDR3 residues: CASPPHRGGYEQYF. Written as DNA, the CDR3 is TGTGCCAGCCCACCACACAGGGGAGGGTACGAGCAGTACTTC.

This chain connects TRBV27 to TRBJ2-7, with 8 bases matching TRBD2. Germline CDR1 is MNHEY and CDR2 is SMNVEV (reference sequence). V lost 4 bases and J lost 6; bases outside the gene matches: 8. The CDR3 totals 14 residues. CDR3 bases: TGTGCCAGCAGTTACAGCGGGAGTGGGGGCGAGCAGTACTTC. This gives the protein CASSYSGSGGEQYF.

The V and J genes are TRBV2 and TRBJ1-2; D might be TRBD1 (5 bases). The CDR3 has 12 amino acids. Trimming stripped 8 bases from V and 6 bases from J, with 13 bases between. The germline V gene has CDR1 SNHLY and CDR2 FYNNEI. This CDR3 reads CASLGEGNGYTF. CDR3 in DNA: TGTGCCAGCTTGGGGGAAGGCAATGGCTACACCTTC.

The V gene is TRBV5-1, the J gene TRBJ1-2, with no clear D. Germline values: CDR1 SGHRS, CDR2 YFSETQ. This CDR3 has 12 amino acids. Trimming cost V 4 bases and J 6 bases, with 10 bases left between them. CDR3 nucleotide sequence: TGCGCCAGCAGCATAGACTGGGATGGCTACACCTTC. This gives the protein CASSIDWDGYTF.

This clonotype was detected only a few times. The chain combines TRBV3-1 with TRBJ1-6; D not certain. The CDR3 spans 13 residues. The germline CDR1 and CDR2 sequences are LGHDT and YNNKEL (reference sequence). The V end was cut by 5 bases, the J end by 8 bases, with 10 bases between. The DNA for the CDR3 is TGTGCCAGCAGCGGCAGCATGTATTCACCCCTCCACTTT. It yields the protein CASSGSMYSPLHF.

In this sample, this clonotype turned up many times. This chain links TRBV4-1 with TRBJ2-1, with 14 bases matching TRBD2. J lost 4 bases, V lost 1 base, and 6 bases had no gene match. This CDR3 is 18 amino acids long. Germline V gene data show CDR1 as MGHRA and CDR2 as YSYEKL. CDR3 nucleotides: TGCGCCAGCAGCCAAGGCCGACTAGCGGGGGGGATATACAATGAGCAGTTCTTC. It encodes CASSQGRLAGGIYNEQFF.

The V gene is TRBV6-2 or TRBV6-3, the J gene TRBJ2-1; the match to TRBD2 covers 7 bases. The germline gives CDR1 MNHEY, CDR2 SVGEGT. J lost 10 bases, V lost 8 bases, and 14 bases had no gene match. The CDR3 loop spans 14 amino acids. In nucleotides, the CDR3 is TGTGCCAGCGGGTGGGCGGGAGAATTGCGAGAGCAGTTCTTC. Translated: CASGWAGELREQFF.

This clonotype showed up just a few times. The chain carries TRBV27 and TRBJ2-5, with D maybe TRBD1 (6 bases). The end of the DNA aligns better with TRBJ2-7, so the J call may be wrong. The CDR3 contains 15 residues. Per germline, CDR1 MNHEY and CDR2 SMNVEV (reference sequence). This chain's CDR3 is CASSDRGHRAYEQYF. CDR3 DNA: TGTGCCAGCAGTGACCGGGGACATCGCGCCTACGAGCAGTACTTC.

About this clonotype itself: This may be a read error, as it is one base from a much larger clone. The gene calls are TRBV10-3 and TRBJ2-1; 7 nucleotides match TRBD2. The J call is uncertain, as TRBJ2-7 better fits the DNA end. The CDR3 runs 15 residues. Germline V gene lookup returns CDR1 ENHRY and CDR2 SYGVKD. The CDR3, as DNA: TGTGCCATCAGTGACCAGAGGGAGGGGTACAATGAGCAGTACTTC. Protein: CAISDQREGYNEQYF.

The chain couples TRBV5-6 to TRBJ2-7, with TRBD2 identical over 7 bases. The end of the DNA is better explained by TRBJ2-4, so the J call may be wrong. CDR1 is SGHDT and CDR2 is YYEEEE in the germline V gene. The CDR3 runs to 14 residues. CDR3 coding DNA: TGTGCCAGCAGCTCGCGGGGGGCCAAAAACATTCAGTACTTC. This codes for CASSSRGAKNIQYF.

J is TRBJ2-1 and V is TRBV4-2; D is tentatively TRBD1 or TRBD2 (6 bases each). CDR1 and CDR2 from the germline V gene are LGHNA and YNFKEQ. The CDR3 sequence is 16 residues long. Trimming removed 2 bases from V and 9 bases from J, with 20 bases in between. CDR3 sequence (DNA): TGTGCCAGCAGCCAAAGGGCAGGGGTGCGGGAAGGTGAGCAGTTCTTC. Protein: CASSQRAGVREGEQFF.

The chain combines TRBV6-2 or TRBV6-3 with TRBJ2-7; 8 positions match TRBD2. Germline V gene sequence: CDR1 MNHEY, CDR2 SVGEGT. Losses at the gene ends were 3 bases for V and 1 base for J; bases not matched to a gene: 5. The CDR3 extends over 15 amino acids. CDR3 sequence reads: CASSYKRERSYEQYF. CDR3 coding DNA: TGTGCCAGCAGTTATAAGCGGGAGCGGTCCTACGAGCAGTACTTC.

The V and J genes are TRBV6-6 and TRBJ2-5; 9 nucleotides align to TRBD2. The trim removed 1 base at V and 5 bases at J, leaving 8 bases unmatched. Germline assignment: CDR1 MNHNY and CDR2 SVGAGI (reference sequence). The CDR3 is 16 residues long. This CDR3 reads CASSYYLAGPEETQYF. Written as DNA, the CDR3 is TGTGCCAGCAGTTACTATCTAGCGGGGCCAGAGGAGACCCAGTACTTC.

V gene TRBV7-9 combines with J gene TRBJ2-7, with 7 nucleotides matching TRBD1. The germline gives CDR1 SEHNR, CDR2 FQNEAQ (reference sequence). The junction had 11 bases not matched to a gene; V was cut back by 5 bases and J by 1 base. This CDR3 region has 16 residues. Written as DNA, the CDR3 is TGTGCCAGCAGCCCCCCTCCGCGGACAGGTTCCTACGAGCAGTACTTC. Residues: CASSPPPRTGSYEQYF.

The V and J genes are TRBV20-1 and TRBJ2-1; D could derive from TRBD1 or TRBD2 (6 bases each). Germline CDR1 and CDR2: DFQATT and SNEGSKA (reference sequence). The CDR3 runs to 15 residues. Between the trimmed V and J ends, which lost 0 bases and 2 bases, there was a span of 11 bases. This chain's CDR3 is CSARDAGQPYNEQFF. The DNA for the CDR3 is TGCAGTGCTAGAGACGCGGGACAACCCTACAATGAGCAGTTCTTC.

This clonotype turned up a few times. The chain combines TRBV20-1 with TRBJ1-4; D might be TRBD1 (5 bases). Germline V gene sequence: CDR1 DFQATT, CDR2 SNEGSKA (reference sequence). This CDR3 spans 16 amino acids. Trimming cost V 3 bases and J 7 bases, with 21 bases left between them. This chain's CDR3 is CSASLLQWGFGEKLFF. CDR3 sequence (DNA): TGCAGTGCTAGTTTGCTTCAGTGGGGGTTCGGTGAAAAACTGTTTTTT.

Here the CDR3 reads CASSPAAGYTF. The CDR3 DNA is TGTGCCAGCAGCCCGGCGGCTGGCTACACCTTC. The rearrangement uses TRBV7-2 and TRBJ1-2; D uncertain. Trimming took off 5 bases at V and 7 bases at J, with 8 bases between the two ends. This CDR3 is built from 11 residues. Per germline, CDR1 SGHTA and CDR2 FQGNSA. The entire variable domain, with the rest obtained from reference TRBV7-2 and TRBJ1-2, is as follows: GAGVSQSPSNKVTEKGKDVELRCDPISGHTALYWYRQSLGQGLEFLIYFQGNSAPDKSGLPSDRFSAERTGGSVSTLTIQRTQQEDSAVYLCASSPAAGYTFGSGTRLTVV.

The CDR3 loop reads CASRPFVRFESKTQYF. CDR3 DNA sequence: TGTGCCAGCCGGCCCTTTGTAAGGTTCGAATCGAAGACCCAGTACTTC. The gene calls are TRBV6-1 and TRBJ2-5; D is unclear. Germline lookup yields CDR1 MNHNS and CDR2 SASEGT. Trimming took off 8 bases at V and 6 bases at J, with 25 bases between the two ends. This CDR3 has 16 amino acids.

This chain connects TRBV20-1 to TRBJ1-5; D is unresolved. CDR1 and CDR2 (germline): DFQATT, SNEGSKA (reference sequence). This CDR3 has 14 amino acids. The ends were cut back, 6 bases at V and 6 bases at J, with 18 bases in the middle. CDR3 in amino acids: CSAPAAGNPQPQHF. CDR3 nucleotide sequence: TGCAGTGCGCCTGCTGCAGGAAACCCTCAGCCCCAGCATTTT.

Remarks on this clonotype: This may arise from a read error, as a much more abundant clone is one base away. This chain links TRBV9 with TRBJ1-2; perhaps TRBD1 as D (6 bases). The CDR3 sequence is 15 residues long. Germline V gene data show CDR1 as SGDLS and CDR2 as YYNGEE. V lost 3 bases to trimming and J lost 4 bases, with 16 bases between them. CDR3 residues: CASSGGGDTSYGYTF. The CDR3 DNA reads TGTGCCAGCAGCGGGGGGGGCGACACCTCCTATGGCTACACCTTC.

This CDR3 is CATSDLAWGSEQYF. CDR3 DNA: TGTGCCACCAGTGATCTTGCTTGGGGCAGTGAGCAGTACTTC. The genes are TRBV24-1 and TRBJ2-5; a weak D match, TRBD1 (5 bases). The CDR3 is made up of 14 amino acids. CDR1 and CDR2 from the germline V gene are KGHDR and SFDVKD. The V gene lost 3 bases and the J gene lost 11 bases, with 18 bases spanning the gap.

This CDR3 reads CSARFGEAEQYF. CDR3 coding DNA: TGCAGTGCTAGGTTCGGGGAAGCCGAGCAGTACTTC. The chain carries TRBV20-1 and TRBJ2-7, with D perhaps matching TRBD2 (5 bases). The CDR3 is made up of 12 amino acids. The V gene's germline CDR1 is DFQATT and CDR2 SNEGSKA (reference sequence). V was clipped by 3 bases and J by 6 bases, with 12 bases between them.

The sample holds a few counts of this clonotype. This chain uses TRBV29-1 with TRBJ1-2; weak D call: TRBD1 (5 bases). V was pared by 3 bases and J by 5 bases, with 13 bases between. The CDR3 has 13 amino acids. Germline V CDR1 and CDR2: SQVTM, ANQGSEA. The CDR3 region has the DNA TGCAGCGTTGAGGAGACAGCCGAATATGGCTACACCTTC. Its translation is CSVEETAEYGYTF.